This record concerns one T cell receptor (beta chain) sequence. Its target is unknown. Germline CDR1 is MNHEY and CDR2 is SVGAGI. This CDR3 has 15 amino acids. V lost 0 bases to trimming and J lost 1 base, with 6 bases between them. The data stem from a study of T cell responses to AZD1222 COVID-19 vaccine. General study results and limits: At 160-218 and 743-854, vaccine-associated CD4 TCRs were dominant, and they spanned spike.

Sequenced by immunoSEQ multiplex PCR; TCRdb stores in-frame clones only, minus some. This sample has about 130,000 clones, with 84% found just once. This TCR came from an adult in good health. The chain recombines TRBV6-5 with TRBJ2-2; no clear D gene. Sequenced here: peripheral blood, sampled on day 0 of AZD1222 vaccination. This CDR3 is CASSYSARNTGELFF. Written as DNA, the CDR3 is TGTGCCAGCAGTTACTCGGCAAGGAACACCGGGGAGCTGTTTTTT.